This TCR beta chain comes out of a study of T cell clusters in autoimmune cytopenias. Study overall: A median age of around 59 years and mean of 56 years characterized healthy donor controls. Findings and caveats of the study: TRB repertoire shifts in secondary cytopenia and chronic lymphocytic leukemia mostly reflected lymphoma, not autoimmunity.

Germline-derived CDR1 and CDR2 are LNHDA and SQIVND (reference sequence). The length of the CDR3 is 15 residues. TRB amplification used 250 ng of peripheral blood genomic DNA. TRB was amplified by touch-down multiplex PCR, primer pools A and B combined. TCRdb re-called the multiplex PCR reads; one entry per CDR3 protein, DNA not given. The sample data list some 7,400 distinct CDR3 sequences. A word on this clonotype: Its matching antigen is unknown.

These same records also appear under a second study, on T cell repertoires in aging, cancer and after chemotherapy. That source reports: Over several months to years, re-sampled healthy donor repertoires clearly shared clones. Untreated cancer patients had significantly lower blood TCR diversity than age-matched healthy donors.

Input material: peripheral blood. This sequence joins TRBV19 and TRBJ1-1; TCRdb's assignment of TRBD1 cannot be checked, as there is no DNA. The receptor comes from a human donor in good health. CDR3 protein: CASSIWTGLNTEAFF.